This paragraph covers one TCR beta chain sequence. This entry comes from a study of human T cells and chemical hapten exposure. At the level of the study: Across its approximately 25 weeks, the study gave patients weekly diphenylcyclopropenone doses to the scalp.

The CDR3 length is 15 residues. V shed 2 bases, J shed 0 bases, and the junction held 4 bases outside the gene matches. Germline V gives CDR1 MGHRA, CDR2 YSYEKL. TCRdb re-analysed the RACE reads in MiXCR, keeping a single row per CDR3 protein. This repertoire shows tens of thousands of distinct CDR3 sequences, about an eighth found once; its top ten account for about 2.3%. Time point specified: patch test 3, about 24 weeks after DPC sensitization. Treatment given: therapeutic diphenylcyclopropenone sensitization with weekly scalp DPC. The authors' total RNA extraction used unfractionated whole blood. The rearrangement joins TRBV4-1 to TRBJ2-7, with 7 bases aligning to TRBD2. The TCR was taken from a woman in her thirties or forties with alopecia areata. Some clones in this sample may be carry-over from other donors' samples. Sequenced here: whole blood, sampled in connection with sensitization to the hapten diphenylcyclopropenone (DPC). The CDR3 DNA reads as TGCGCCAGCAGCCAAACTAGCGTTAACTCCTACGAGCAGTACTTC. Residues: CASSQTSVNSYEQYF.